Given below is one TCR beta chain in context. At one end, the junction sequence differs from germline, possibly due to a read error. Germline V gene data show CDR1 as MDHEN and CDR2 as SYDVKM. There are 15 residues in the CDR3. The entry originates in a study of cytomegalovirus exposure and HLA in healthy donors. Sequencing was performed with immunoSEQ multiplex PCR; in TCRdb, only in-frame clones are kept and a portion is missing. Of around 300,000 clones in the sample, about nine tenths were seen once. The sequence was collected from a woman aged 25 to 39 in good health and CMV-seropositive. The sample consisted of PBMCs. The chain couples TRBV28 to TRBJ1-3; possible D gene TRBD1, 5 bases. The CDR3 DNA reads TGTGCCAGCAGCAGACAGAGTTCCTCTAGAAACACCATATATTTT. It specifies CASSRQSSSRNTIYF.